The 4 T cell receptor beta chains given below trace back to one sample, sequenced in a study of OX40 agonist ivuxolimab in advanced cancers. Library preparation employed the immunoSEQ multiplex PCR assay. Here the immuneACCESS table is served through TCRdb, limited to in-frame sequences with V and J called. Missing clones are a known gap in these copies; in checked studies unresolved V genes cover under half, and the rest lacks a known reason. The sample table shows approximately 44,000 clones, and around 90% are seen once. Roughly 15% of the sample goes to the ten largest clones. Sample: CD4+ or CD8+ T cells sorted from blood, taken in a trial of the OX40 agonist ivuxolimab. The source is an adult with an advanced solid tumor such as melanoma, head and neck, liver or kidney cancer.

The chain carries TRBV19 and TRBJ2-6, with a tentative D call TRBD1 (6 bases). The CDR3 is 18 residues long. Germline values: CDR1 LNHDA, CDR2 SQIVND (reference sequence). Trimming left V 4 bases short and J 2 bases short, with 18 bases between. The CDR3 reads CASSTRDITSAGANVLTF. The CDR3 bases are TGTGCCAGTAGTACCCGGGACATTACCTCTGCTGGGGCCAACGTCCTGACTTTC.

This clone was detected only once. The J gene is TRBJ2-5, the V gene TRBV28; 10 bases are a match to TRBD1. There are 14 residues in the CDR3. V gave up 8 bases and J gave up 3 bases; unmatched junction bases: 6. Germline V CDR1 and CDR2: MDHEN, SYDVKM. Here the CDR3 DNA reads TGTGCCAGCGGAAGTGGGACAGGGGAAGAGACCCAGTACTTC. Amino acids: CASGSGTGEETQYF. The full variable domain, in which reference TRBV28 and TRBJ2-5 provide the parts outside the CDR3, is DVKVTQSSRYLVKRTGEKVFLECVQDMDHENMFWYRQDPGLGLRLIYFSYDVKMKEKGDIPEGYSVSREKKERFSLILESASTNQTSMYLCASGSGTGEETQYFGPGTRLLVL.

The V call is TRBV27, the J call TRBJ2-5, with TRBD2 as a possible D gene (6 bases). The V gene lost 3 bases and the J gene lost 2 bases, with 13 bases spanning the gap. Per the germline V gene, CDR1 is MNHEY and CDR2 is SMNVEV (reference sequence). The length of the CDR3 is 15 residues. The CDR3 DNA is TGTGCCAGCAGTTTTGCATGGGGGGTGCAAGAGACCCAGTACTTC. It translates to CASSFAWGVQETQYF.

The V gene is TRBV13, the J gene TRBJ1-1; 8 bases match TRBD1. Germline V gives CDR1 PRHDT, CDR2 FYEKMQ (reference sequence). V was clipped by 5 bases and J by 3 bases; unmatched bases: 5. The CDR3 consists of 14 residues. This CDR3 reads CASSTQGVDTEAFF. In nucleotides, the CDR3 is TGTGCCAGCAGCACACAGGGGGTTGACACTGAAGCTTTCTTT.